This TCR beta chain originates from a study of blood T cell repertoires in COVID-19. Only in-frame clones appear in the TCRdb table, and some are missing; sequencing was by immunoSEQ multiplex PCR. The sample lists a few hundred thousand clones, roughly nine tenths occurring once. The clonotype was recovered from a woman aged 55 to 70 with COVID-19, enrolled during active disease. The sequenced sample was peripheral blood.

CDR3 nucleotide sequence: TGTGCCAGCAGCCCGATCCCGGGACTAGCGGAAAACATTCAGTACTTC. Protein product: CASSPIPGLAENIQYF. The chain is built from TRBV4-2 and TRBJ2-4; 11 bases map to TRBD2. The CDR3 spans 16 residues. CDR1 is LGHNA and CDR2 is YNFKEQ in the germline V gene. V was pared by 4 bases and J by 5 bases, with 7 bases of the junction left unmatched.